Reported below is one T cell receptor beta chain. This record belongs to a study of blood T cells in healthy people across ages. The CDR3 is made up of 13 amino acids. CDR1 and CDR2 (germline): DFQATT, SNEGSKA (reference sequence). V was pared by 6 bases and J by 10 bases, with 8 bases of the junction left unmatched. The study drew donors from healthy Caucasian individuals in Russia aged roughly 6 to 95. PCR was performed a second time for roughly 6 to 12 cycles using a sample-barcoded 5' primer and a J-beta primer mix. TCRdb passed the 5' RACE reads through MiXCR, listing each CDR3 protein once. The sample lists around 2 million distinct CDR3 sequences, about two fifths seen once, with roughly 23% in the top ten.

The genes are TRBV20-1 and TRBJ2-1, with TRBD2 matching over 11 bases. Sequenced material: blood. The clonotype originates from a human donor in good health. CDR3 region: CSAPRLAGIEQFF. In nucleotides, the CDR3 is TGCAGTGCCCCTCGACTAGCGGGGATAGAGCAGTTCTTC.